This T cell receptor beta chain was identified during a study of blood T cell repertoires in COVID-19. About the research overall: Sites in the United States, Italy and Spain provided acute and convalescent COVID-19 samples. T cells, B-cell-depleted T cells, or PBMCs provided the cDNA or gDNA that served as material.

Per the original data handling: Amplifying reference gene primers gave estimates of nucleated cell counts. Assay used: immunoSEQ multiplex PCR; TCRdb lists only in-frame clones, some missing. V, J and clone size were drawn from that table, and D and trimming were deduced from the DNA. Of about 83,000 clones listed, approximately 80% are singletons. V was pared by 5 bases and J by 1 base, with 7 bases of the junction left unmatched. Germline V gene sequence: CDR1 LNHDA, CDR2 SQIVND (reference sequence). This CDR3 region has 15 residues. V gene TRBV19 combines with J gene TRBJ1-1; 7 bases are shared with TRBD1. What was sequenced was peripheral blood. The receptor's source is an elderly woman with acute or convalescent COVID-19. CDR3 sequence reads: CASSGHRGGNTEAFF. The CDR3 DNA reads as TGTGCCAGTAGTGGTCACAGGGGAGGGAACACTGAAGCTTTCTTT.